This entry lists 9 T cell receptor beta chains sequenced from one sample in a study of cytomegalovirus exposure and HLA in healthy donors. Assay: immunoSEQ multiplex PCR; the TCRdb copy retains only in-frame clones and omits some. This table has around 150,000 clones, almost 85% appearing once. Sequenced material: PBMCs. The receptors originated from a young man in good health and CMV-seropositive.

This chain joins TRBV28 and TRBJ1-2; D is unclear. V lost 5 bases and J 8 bases, leaving 18 bases between the germline ends. Germline CDR1 MDHEN, CDR2 SYDVKM. The CDR3 loop spans 14 amino acids. CDR3 in amino acids: CASSPPGVRQGYTF. The CDR3 DNA reads TGTGCCAGCAGTCCCCCCGGGGTCCGGCAGGGCTACACCTTC.

J is TRBJ2-7 and V is TRBV7-9; D might be TRBD2 (5 bases). The V gene's germline CDR1 is SEHNR and CDR2 FQNEAQ (reference sequence). Trimming stripped 10 bases from V and 5 bases from J, with 12 bases between. CDR3 length: 11 amino acids. CDR3: CAIEGVHEQYF. DNA of the CDR3: TGTGCCATCGAGGGAGTCCACGAGCAGTACTTC.

The chain couples TRBV6-5 to TRBJ2-1; a possible D gene is TRBD2 (6 bases). This CDR3 has 11 residues. V dropped 5 bases and J dropped 10 bases, with 9 bases sitting between them. Germline lookup yields CDR1 MNHEY and CDR2 SVGAGI. The CDR3 reads CASSTSSEQFF. Written as DNA, the CDR3 is TGTGCCAGCAGTACTAGCAGCGAGCAGTTCTTC.

In this sample, this clone turned up many times. The CDR3 bases are TGTGCCAGCAGTGAAGCCCAACGGGACAGGGTATATGGCTACACCTTC. This gives the protein CASSEAQRDRVYGYTF. The chain recombines TRBV2 with TRBJ1-2; TRBD1 agrees at 9 bases. Germline V lookup: CDR1 SNHLY, CDR2 FYNNEI. J was trimmed by 5 bases and V by 0 bases; bases with no gene match: 7. This CDR3 has 16 amino acids. The variable domain in full, with the rest retrieved from reference TRBV2 and TRBJ1-2, is EPEVTQTPSHQVTQMGQEVILRCVPISNHLYFYWYRQILGQKVEFLVSFYNNEISEKSEIFDDQFSVERPDGSNFTLKIRSTKLEDSAMYFCASSEAQRDRVYGYTFGSGTRLTVV.

This chain links TRBV7-9 with TRBJ1-2, with a tentative D call TRBD1 (6 bases). Germline CDR1 is SEHNR and CDR2 is FQNEAQ (reference sequence). The germline V and J ends were trimmed by 1 base and 4 bases, with 13 bases remaining between them. The CDR3 runs 15 residues. Here the CDR3 DNA reads TGTGCCAGCAGCTTAGTACAGGGTAATGCCTATGGCTACACCTTC. Protein sequence: CASSLVQGNAYGYTF.

The gene calls are TRBV11-2 and TRBJ2-2; TRBD2 agrees at 7 bases. V shed 7 bases, J shed 4 bases, and the junction held 6 bases outside the gene matches. CDR3 length equals 14 residues. CDR1 and CDR2 (germline): SGHAT, FQNNGV. The CDR3 DNA reads as TGTGCCAGCACTTGGGGGGAGGGCACCGGGGAGCTGTTTTTT. This translates into CASTWGEGTGELFF.

J is TRBJ1-2 and V is TRBV4-3, with D unresolved. Trimming took 1 base from V and 8 from J, leaving 8 bases between them. This CDR3 spans 12 amino acids. CDR1 is LGHNA, CDR2 YSLEER, per germline. This CDR3 reads CASSQARGGYTF. As DNA, the CDR3 is TGCGCCAGCAGCCAAGCCCGCGGGGGCTACACCTTC.

V and J are TRBV25-1 and TRBJ2-7; a weak D match, TRBD2 (6 bases). The CDR3 loop spans 17 amino acids. The V end was cut by 5 bases, the J end by 3 bases, with 23 bases between. Germline V gene data show CDR1 as MGHDK and CDR2 as SYGVNS. CDR3 amino acids: CASSRSGEAGKFYEQYF. In DNA form, the CDR3 reads TGTGCCAGCAGTAGGTCGGGGGAAGCAGGGAAGTTCTACGAGCAGTACTTC.

The chain employs TRBV6-5 and TRBJ1-2; tentative D call: TRBD1 (5 bases). The length of the CDR3 is 15 residues. In germline, CDR1 is MNHEY, CDR2 SVGAGI. V was cut by 4 bases and J by 0 bases, with 12 bases left in between. CDR3: CASSSWTHSNYGYTF. The CDR3 DNA reads as TGTGCCAGCAGTTCGTGGACACATTCTAACTATGGCTACACCTTC.